This paragraph covers one TCR beta chain sequence. In germline, CDR1 is SGHKS, CDR2 YYEKEE (reference sequence). The CDR3 is made up of 18 amino acids. V was pared by 0 bases and J by 1 base, with 14 bases between. These data belong to a study of control samples from healthy donors and cancer patients. TCRdb keeps only in-frame clones here, not all; method: immunoSEQ multiplex PCR. This sample yields some 110,000 clones, of which 93% are seen a single time; less than 3.5% belongs to the top ten. Material for sequencing was blood. The V call is TRBV5-5, the J call TRBJ2-6; TRBD1 might be the D (6 bases). The source of this sequence is a man aged 25 to 40 in good health. CDR3 residues: CASSLVGRGESGANVLTF. In DNA form, the CDR3 reads TGTGCCAGCAGCTTGGTGGGCAGGGGAGAATCTGGGGCCAACGTCCTGACTTTC.